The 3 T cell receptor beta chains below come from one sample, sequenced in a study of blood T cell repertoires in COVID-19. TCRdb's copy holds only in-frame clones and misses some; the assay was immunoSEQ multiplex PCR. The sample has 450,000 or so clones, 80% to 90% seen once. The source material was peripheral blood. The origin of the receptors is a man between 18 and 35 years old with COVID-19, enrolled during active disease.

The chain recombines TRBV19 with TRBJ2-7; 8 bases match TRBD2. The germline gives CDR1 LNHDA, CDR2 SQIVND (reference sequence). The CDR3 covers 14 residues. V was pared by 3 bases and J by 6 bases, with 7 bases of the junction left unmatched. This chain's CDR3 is CASSIRGLDGEQYF. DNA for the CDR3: TGTGCCAGTAGTATCCGGGGACTAGATGGCGAGCAGTACTTC.

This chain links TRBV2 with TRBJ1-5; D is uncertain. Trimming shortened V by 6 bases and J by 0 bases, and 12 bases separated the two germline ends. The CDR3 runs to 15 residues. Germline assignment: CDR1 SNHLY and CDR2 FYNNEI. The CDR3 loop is CASSALARSNQPQHF. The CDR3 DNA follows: TGTGCCAGCAGCGCTCTGGCCCGTAGCAATCAGCCCCAGCATTTT.

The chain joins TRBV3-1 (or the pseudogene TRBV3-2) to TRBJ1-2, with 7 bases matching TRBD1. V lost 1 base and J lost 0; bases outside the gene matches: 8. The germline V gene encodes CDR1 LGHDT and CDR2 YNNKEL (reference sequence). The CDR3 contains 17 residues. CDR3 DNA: TGTGCCAGCAGCCAAGTAGGGGGCGCCGGCTCTAACTATGGCTACACCTTC. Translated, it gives CASSQVGGAGSNYGYTF.